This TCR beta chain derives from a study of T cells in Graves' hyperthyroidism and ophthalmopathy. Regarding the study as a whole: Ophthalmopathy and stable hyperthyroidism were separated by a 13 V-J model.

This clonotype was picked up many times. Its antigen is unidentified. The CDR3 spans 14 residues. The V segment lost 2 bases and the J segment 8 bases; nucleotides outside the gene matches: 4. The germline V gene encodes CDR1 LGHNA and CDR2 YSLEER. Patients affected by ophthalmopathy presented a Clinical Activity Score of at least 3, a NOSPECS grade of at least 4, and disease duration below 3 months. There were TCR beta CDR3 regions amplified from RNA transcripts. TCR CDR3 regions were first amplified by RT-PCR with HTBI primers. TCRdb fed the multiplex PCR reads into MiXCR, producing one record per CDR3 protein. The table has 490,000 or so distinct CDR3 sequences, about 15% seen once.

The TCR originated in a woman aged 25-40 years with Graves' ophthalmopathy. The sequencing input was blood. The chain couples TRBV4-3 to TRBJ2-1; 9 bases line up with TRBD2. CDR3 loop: CASSQRLAEDEQFF. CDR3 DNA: TGCGCCAGCAGCCAAAGACTAGCGGAGGATGAGCAGTTCTTC.